The source of this T cell receptor (beta chain) is a study of Graves' ophthalmopathy and Graves' hyperthyroidism. CDR3 length: 15 residues. The germline CDR1 and CDR2 sequences are MNHNS and SASEGT. The V and J ends lost 6 bases and 5 bases respectively, with 19 bases between them. Ten or more counts support this clonotype. Its cognate antigen is unknown. Amplification of the TCR beta CDR3 regions used RNA transcripts (as template). HTBI primers served in a first-round RT-PCR, which a second-round multiplex PCR followed. Each CDR3 protein gets one entry after TCRdb re-called the multiplex PCR reads with MiXCR. The sample has fewer than 350,000 distinct CDR3 sequences, roughly 15% seen once; the top ten hold 10% to 15%. The study's findings and limits: The blood repertoire also included most expanded thyroid clonotypes above 0.001 frequency.

Moderately to severely active ophthalmopathy under 3 months, CAS at least 3, NOSPECS at least 4. PBMCs were isolated from an approximately 10 ml sample of fresh peripheral blood. The gene calls are TRBV6-1 and TRBJ1-1, with a weak D call TRBD1 (5 bases). The source material was peripheral blood. The source is an adult man with Graves' ophthalmopathy. The CDR3 region is CASSRPGRGETEAFF. CDR3 bases: TGTGCCAGCAGCCGCCCGGGTCGAGGGGAAACTGAAGCTTTCTTT.